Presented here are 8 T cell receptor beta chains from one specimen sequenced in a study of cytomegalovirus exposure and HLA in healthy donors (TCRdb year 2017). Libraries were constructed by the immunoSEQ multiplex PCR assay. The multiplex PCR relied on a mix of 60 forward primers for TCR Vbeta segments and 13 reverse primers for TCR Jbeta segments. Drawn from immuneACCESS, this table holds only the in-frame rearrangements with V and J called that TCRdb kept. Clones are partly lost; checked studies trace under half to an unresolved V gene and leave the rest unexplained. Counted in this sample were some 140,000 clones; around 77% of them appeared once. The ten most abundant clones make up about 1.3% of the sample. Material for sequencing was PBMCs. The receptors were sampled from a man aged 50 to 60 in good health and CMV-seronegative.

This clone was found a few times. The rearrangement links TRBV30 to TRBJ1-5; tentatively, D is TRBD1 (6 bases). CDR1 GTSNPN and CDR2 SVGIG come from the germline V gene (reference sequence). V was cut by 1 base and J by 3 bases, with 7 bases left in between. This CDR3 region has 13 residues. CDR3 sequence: CAWSDRVNQPQHF. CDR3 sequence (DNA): TGTGCCTGGAGTGACAGGGTCAATCAGCCCCAGCATTTT.

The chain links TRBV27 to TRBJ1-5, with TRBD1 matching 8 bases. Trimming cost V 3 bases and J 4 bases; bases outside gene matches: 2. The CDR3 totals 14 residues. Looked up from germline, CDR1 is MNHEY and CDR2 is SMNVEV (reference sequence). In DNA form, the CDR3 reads TGTGCCAGCAGTTTTGACAGGGGTAATCAGCCCCAGCATTTT. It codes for CASSFDRGNQPQHF.

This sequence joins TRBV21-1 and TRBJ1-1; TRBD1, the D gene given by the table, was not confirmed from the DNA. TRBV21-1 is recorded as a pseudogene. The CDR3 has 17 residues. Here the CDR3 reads CASSKAGQGPTGSEAFF. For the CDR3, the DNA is TGTGCCAGCAGCAAAGCAGGACAGGGCCCTACAGGGAGTGAAGCTTTCTTT.

The CDR3 nucleotides are TGCGCCAGCAGTTCAGGGGGCGGCACAGATACGCAGTATTTT. Translating it yields CASSSGGGTDTQYF. V and J are TRBV5-1 and TRBJ2-3; TRBD1 matches 8 bases. Germline CDR1 and CDR2: SGHRS and YFSETQ. This CDR3 is built from 14 residues. The V segment lost 5 bases and the J segment 1 base; nucleotides outside the gene matches: 3.

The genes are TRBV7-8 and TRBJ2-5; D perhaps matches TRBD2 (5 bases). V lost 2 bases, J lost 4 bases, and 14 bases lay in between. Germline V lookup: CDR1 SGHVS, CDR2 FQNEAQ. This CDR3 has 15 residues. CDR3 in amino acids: CASSLNGVPSETQYF. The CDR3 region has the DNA TGTGCCAGCAGCTTAAACGGGGTACCGTCAGAGACCCAGTACTTC. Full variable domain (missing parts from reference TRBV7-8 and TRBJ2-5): GAGVSQSPRYKVAKRGQDVALRCDPISGHVSLFWYQQALGQGPEFLTYFQNEAQLDKSGLPSDRFFAERPEGSVSTLKIQRTQQEDSAVYLCASSLNGVPSETQYFGPGTRLLVL.

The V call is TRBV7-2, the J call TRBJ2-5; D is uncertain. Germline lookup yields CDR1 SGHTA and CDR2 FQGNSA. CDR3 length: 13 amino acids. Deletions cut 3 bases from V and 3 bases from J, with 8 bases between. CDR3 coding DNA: TGTGCCAGCAGCTTTTCAGGCGAAGAGACCCAGTACTTC. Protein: CASSFSGEETQYF.

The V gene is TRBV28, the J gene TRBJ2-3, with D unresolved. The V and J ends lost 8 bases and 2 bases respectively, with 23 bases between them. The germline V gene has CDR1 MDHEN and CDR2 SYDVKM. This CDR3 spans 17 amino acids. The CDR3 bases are TGTGCCAGCCCCAGTGGCGGCGGTTCCGCTTCCACAGATACGCAGTATTTT. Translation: CASPSGGGSASTDTQYF.

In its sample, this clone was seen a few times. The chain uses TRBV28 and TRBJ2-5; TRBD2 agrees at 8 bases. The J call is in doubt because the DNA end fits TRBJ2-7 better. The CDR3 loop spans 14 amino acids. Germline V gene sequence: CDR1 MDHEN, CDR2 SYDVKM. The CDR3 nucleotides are TGTGCCAGCAGTTTAGCGGGAGGCCCATACGAGCAGTACTTC. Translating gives CASSLAGGPYEQYF.